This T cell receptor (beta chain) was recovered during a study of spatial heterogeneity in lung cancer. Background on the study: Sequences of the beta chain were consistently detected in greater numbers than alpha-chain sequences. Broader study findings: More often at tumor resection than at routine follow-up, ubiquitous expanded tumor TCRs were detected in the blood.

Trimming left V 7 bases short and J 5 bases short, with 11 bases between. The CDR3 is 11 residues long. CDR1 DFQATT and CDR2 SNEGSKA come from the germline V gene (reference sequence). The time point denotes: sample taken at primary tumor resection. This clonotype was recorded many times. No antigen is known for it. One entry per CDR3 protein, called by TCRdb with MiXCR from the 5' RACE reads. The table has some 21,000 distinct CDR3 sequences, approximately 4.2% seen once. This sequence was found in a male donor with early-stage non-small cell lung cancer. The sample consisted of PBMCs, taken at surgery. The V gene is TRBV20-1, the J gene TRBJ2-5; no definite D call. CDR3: CSVLNGETQYF. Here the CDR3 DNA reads TGCAGTGTTTTAAACGGCGAGACCCAGTACTTC.